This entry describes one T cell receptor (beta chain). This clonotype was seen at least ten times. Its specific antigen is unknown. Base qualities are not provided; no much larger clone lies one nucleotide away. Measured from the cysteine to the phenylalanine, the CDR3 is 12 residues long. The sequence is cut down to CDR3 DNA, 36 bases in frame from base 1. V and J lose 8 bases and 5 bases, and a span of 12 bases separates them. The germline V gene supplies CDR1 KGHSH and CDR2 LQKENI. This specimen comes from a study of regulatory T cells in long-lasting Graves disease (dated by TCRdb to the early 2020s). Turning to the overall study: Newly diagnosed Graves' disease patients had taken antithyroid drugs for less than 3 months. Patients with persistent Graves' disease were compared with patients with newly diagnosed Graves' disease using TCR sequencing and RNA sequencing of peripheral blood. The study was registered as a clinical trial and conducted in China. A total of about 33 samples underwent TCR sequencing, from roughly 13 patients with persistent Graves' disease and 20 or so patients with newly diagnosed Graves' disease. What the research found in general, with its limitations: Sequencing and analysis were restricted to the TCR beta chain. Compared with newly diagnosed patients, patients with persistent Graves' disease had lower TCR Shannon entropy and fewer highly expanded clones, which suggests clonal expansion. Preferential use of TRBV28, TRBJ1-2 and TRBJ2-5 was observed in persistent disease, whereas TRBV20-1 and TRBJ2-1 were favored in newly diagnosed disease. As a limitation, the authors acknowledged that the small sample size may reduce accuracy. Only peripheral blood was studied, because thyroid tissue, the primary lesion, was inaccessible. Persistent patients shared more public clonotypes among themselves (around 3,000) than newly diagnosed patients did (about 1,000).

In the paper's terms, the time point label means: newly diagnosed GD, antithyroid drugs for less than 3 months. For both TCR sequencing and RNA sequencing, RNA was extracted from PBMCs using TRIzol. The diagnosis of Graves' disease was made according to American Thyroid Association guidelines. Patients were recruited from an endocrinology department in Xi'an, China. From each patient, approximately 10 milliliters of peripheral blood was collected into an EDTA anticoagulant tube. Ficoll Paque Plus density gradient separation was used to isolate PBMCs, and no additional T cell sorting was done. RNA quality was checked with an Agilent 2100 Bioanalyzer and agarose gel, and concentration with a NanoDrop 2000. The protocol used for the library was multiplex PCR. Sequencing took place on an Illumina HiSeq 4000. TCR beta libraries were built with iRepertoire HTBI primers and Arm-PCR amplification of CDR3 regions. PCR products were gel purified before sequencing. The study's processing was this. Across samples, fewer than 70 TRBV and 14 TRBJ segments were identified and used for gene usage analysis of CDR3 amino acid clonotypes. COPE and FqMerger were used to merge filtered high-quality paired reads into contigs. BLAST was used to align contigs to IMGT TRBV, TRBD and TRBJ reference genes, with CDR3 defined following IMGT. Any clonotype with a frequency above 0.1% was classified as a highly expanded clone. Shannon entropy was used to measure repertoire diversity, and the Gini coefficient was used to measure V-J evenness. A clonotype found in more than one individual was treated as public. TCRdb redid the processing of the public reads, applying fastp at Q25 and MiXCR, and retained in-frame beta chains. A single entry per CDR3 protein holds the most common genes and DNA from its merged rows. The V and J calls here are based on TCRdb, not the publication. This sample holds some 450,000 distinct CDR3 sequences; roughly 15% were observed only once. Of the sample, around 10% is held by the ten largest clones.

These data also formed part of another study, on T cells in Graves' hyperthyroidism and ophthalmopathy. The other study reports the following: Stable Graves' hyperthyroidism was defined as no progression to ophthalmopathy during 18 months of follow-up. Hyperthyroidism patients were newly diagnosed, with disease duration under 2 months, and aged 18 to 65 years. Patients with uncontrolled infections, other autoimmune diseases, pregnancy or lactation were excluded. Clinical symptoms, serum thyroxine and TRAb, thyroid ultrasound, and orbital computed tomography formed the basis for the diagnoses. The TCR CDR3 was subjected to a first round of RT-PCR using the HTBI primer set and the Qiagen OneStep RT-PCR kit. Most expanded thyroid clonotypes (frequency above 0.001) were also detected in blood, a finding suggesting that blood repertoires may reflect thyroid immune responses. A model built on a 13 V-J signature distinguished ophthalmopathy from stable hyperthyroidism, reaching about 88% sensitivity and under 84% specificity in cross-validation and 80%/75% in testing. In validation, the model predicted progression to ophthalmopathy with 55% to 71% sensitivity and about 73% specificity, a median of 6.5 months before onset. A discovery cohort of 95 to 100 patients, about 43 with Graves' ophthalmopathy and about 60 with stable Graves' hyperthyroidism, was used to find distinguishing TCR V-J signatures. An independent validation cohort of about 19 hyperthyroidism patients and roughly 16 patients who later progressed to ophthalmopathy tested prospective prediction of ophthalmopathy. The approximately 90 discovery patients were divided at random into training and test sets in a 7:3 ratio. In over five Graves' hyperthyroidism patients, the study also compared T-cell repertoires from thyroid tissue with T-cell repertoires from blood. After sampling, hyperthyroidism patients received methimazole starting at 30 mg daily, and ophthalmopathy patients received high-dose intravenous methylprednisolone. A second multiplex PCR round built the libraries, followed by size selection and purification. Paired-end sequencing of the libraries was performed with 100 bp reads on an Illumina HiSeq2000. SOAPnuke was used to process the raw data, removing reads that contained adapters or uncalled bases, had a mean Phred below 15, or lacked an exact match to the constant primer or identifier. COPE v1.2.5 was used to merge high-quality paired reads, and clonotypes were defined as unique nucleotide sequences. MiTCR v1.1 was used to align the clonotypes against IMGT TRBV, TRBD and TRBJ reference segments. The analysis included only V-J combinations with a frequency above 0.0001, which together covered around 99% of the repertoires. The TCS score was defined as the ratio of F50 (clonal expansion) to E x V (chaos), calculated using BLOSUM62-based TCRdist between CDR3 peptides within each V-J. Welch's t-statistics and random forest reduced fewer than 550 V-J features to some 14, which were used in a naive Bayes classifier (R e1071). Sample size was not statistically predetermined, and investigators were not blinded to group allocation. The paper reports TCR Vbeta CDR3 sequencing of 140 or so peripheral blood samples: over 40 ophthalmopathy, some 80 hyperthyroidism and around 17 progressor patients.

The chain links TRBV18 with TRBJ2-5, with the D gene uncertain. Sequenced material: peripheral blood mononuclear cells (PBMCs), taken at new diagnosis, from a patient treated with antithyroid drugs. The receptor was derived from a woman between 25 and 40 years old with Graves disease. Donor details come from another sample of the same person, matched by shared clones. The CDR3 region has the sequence CASSPYTETQYF. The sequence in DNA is TGTGCCAGCAGCCCCTACACGGAGACCCAGTACTTC.